These T cell receptor beta chains were read from a single sample in a study of blood T cell repertoires in COVID-19. Generated by immunoSEQ multiplex PCR, the TCRdb table keeps only in-frame clones and is missing some. The data contain more than 140,000 clones, 85% to 90% of them seen just once; the ten biggest clones take up less than 2%. Sequenced sample: peripheral blood. These receptors originate from an older woman with acute or convalescent COVID-19. Each CDR3 is given with its conserved first and last residue. The order of the fields is J gene, V gene, D gene, clone size, CDR3 protein, CDR3 DNA. D genes are given only for firm matches. Clone size is shown for a subset of rows, as once, few, many or a class of expanded clone.

TRBJ2-1 | TRBV25-1 | . | . | CASSETNPSINEQFF | TGTGCCAGCAGTGAGACTAACCCCTCAATCAATGAGCAGTTCTTC
TRBJ2-7 | TRBV7-2 | TRBD1 | few | CASSRNRGSYEQYF | TGTGCCAGCAGCAGAAACAGGGGGTCCTACGAGCAGTACTTC
TRBJ1-4 | TRBV6-6 | TRBD1 | . | CASKGQLNEKLFF | TGTGCCAGCAAGGGACAGCTTAATGAAAAACTGTTTTTT
TRBJ2-1 | TRBV29-1 | . | . | CSGRTVYNEQFF | TGCAGCGGCCGGACAGTATACAATGAGCAGTTCTTC
TRBJ2-4 | TRBV4-1 | TRBD1 | . | CASSQDGTGGVKNIQYF | TGCGCCAGCAGCCAAGACGGGACAGGGGGCGTCAAAAACATTCAGTACTTC
TRBJ1-1 | TRBV29-1 | . | . | CSVARGTTEAFF | TGCAGCGTTGCCCGGGGGACCACTGAAGCTTTCTTT
TRBJ2-7 | TRBV7-9 | . | . | CASSLVAPGNEQYF | TGTGCCAGCAGCTTAGTCGCCCCCGGTAACGAGCAGTACTTC
TRBJ2-1 | TRBV7-2 | TRBD2 | . | CASSFSSGGNEQFF | TGTGCCAGCAGCTTTAGTAGCGGGGGTAATGAGCAGTTCTTC
TRBJ2-3 | TRBV3-1/TRBV3-2 | TRBD1 | . | CASSPGTAKGTQYF | TGTGCCAGCAGCCCTGGGACAGCGAAGGGTACGCAGTATTTT
TRBJ2-2 | TRBV6-5 | . | . | CASSYSTDPNTGELFF | TGTGCCAGCAGTTACTCGACAGATCCGAACACCGGGGAGCTGTTTTTT
TRBJ1-1 | TRBV18 | . | . | CASSPTGGGMTEAFF | TGTGCCAGCTCACCTACGGGCGGGGGCATGACTGAAGCTTTCTTT
TRBJ1-5 | TRBV19 | TRBD1 | . | CASSMPTGVSNQPQHF | TGTGCCAGTAGTATGCCGACAGGGGTCAGCAATCAGCCCCAGCATTTT
TRBJ1-6 | TRBV7-2 | . | . | CASSSQPVPRWPLHF | TGTGCCAGCAGCTCTCAGCCAGTCCCGCGGTGGCCCCTCCACTTT
TRBJ1-2 | TRBV6-5 | TRBD1 | . | CASNLIAGQARGYTF | TGTGCCAGCAACTTAATTGCGGGACAGGCCCGTGGCTACACCTTC
TRBJ1-6 | TRBV2 | TRBD1 | . | CASRGSGTALNSPLHF | TGTGCCAGCAGAGGCTCCGGGACAGCATTAAATTCACCCCTCCACTTT
TRBJ2-1 | TRBV19 | TRBD2 | . | CASSQAGGPYNEQFF | TGTGCCAGTAGCCAAGCGGGGGGGCCCTACAATGAGCAGTTCTTC
TRBJ2-3 | TRBV2 | . | . | CASSVRQATDTQYF | TGTGCCAGCAGTGTACGACAGGCCACAGATACGCAGTATTTT
TRBJ2-2 | TRBV3-1/TRBV3-2 | . | . | CASSQGGSLLTGELFF | TGTGCCAGCAGCCAAGGGGGCAGTCTTCTCACCGGGGAGCTGTTTTTT
TRBJ1-4 | TRBV28 | . | . | CASSAPTVHNEKLFF | TGTGCCAGCAGTGCCCCGACAGTTCATAATGAAAAACTGTTTTTT
TRBJ2-3 | TRBV3-1/TRBV3-2 | . | . | CASSFQGGDTQYF | TGTGCCAGCAGCTTCCAGGGGGGAGATACGCAGTATTTT
TRBJ1-5 | TRBV19 | . | . | CASSIDADQPQHF | TGTGCCAGTAGTATAGATGCAGATCAGCCCCAGCATTTT
TRBJ2-7 | TRBV7-8 | TRBD1 | . | CASSLEGQGDEQYF | TGTGCCAGCAGCTTAGAGGGACAGGGAGACGAGCAGTACTTC
TRBJ2-2 | TRBV4-2 | . | . | CASSQDPGQYTGELFF | TGTGCCAGCAGCCAAGATCCCGGACAGTACACCGGGGAGCTGTTTTTT
TRBJ1-5 | TRBV19 | . | . | CASSIGGDNQPQHF | TGTGCCAGTAGTATAGGGGGGGATAATCAGCCCCAGCATTTT
TRBJ2-2 | TRBV2 | TRBD2 | . | CASNPIPSGGAPGELFF | TGTGCCAGCAACCCCATTCCAAGCGGGGGGGCCCCCGGGGAGCTGTTTTTT
TRBJ1-3 | TRBV2 | . | . | CASSVDSGRYTGNTIYF | TGTGCCAGCAGCGTCGATAGTGGGAGATATACTGGAAACACCATATATTTT
TRBJ2-5 | TRBV3-1/TRBV3-2 | TRBD2 | . | CASSPLAGGETQYF | TGTGCCAGCAGCCCCTTAGCGGGCGGGGAGACCCAGTACTTC
TRBJ1-2 | TRBV15 | . | once | CATSRGAGAGNYGYTF | TGTGCCACCAGCAGGGGAGCGGGGGCCGGTAACTATGGCTACACCTTC
TRBJ1-4 | TRBV19 | TRBD1 | . | CASSFLGQAATNEKLFF | TGTGCCAGTAGTTTCCTCGGACAGGCGGCAACTAATGAAAAACTGTTTTTT
TRBJ2-6 | TRBV27 | TRBD2 | . | CASSPSGGSGVGAGANVLTF | TGTGCCAGCAGTCCCAGCGGGGGGAGTGGGGTAGGGGCTGGGGCCAACGTCCTGACTTTC
TRBJ2-2 | TRBV9 | . | . | CASSVWLSSGELFF | TGTGCCAGCAGCGTATGGCTTTCGTCCGGGGAGCTGTTTTTT
TRBJ2-2 | TRBV5-1 | . | . | CASSLARNGELFF | TGCGCCAGCAGCTTGGCCAGAAACGGGGAGCTGTTTTTT
TRBJ1-2 | TRBV14 | TRBD1 | . | CASSLPGAGGSGYTF | TGTGCCAGCAGCCTCCCTGGGGCAGGGGGCTCTGGCTACACCTTC
TRBJ2-7 | TRBV18 | TRBD1 | . | CASSGTGDTEQYF | TGTGCCAGTTCCGGGACAGGAGACACCGAGCAGTACTTC
TRBJ1-1 | TRBV12-3/TRBV12-4 | TRBD1 | . | CASRVGQGVVAFF | TGTGCCAGCAGGGTCGGACAGGGGGTTGTAGCTTTCTTT
TRBJ2-5 | TRBV7-2 | TRBD2 | . | CASSPPHGTSGLSRETQYF | TGTGCCAGCAGCCCTCCCCATGGGACTAGCGGGTTATCCCGAGAGACCCAGTACTTC
TRBJ2-3 | TRBV7-2 | . | . | CASSLERFSTDTQYF | TGTGCCAGCAGCTTAGAACGGTTTAGCACAGATACGCAGTATTTT
TRBJ1-5 | TRBV27 | . | . | CASTPHGERHQPQHF | TGTGCCAGCACCCCCCACGGGGAACGACATCAGCCCCAGCATTTT
TRBJ1-4 | TRBV30 | . | . | CAWSVGEKLFF | TGTGCCTGGAGTGTCGGTGAAAAACTGTTTTTT
TRBJ2-2 | TRBV5-1 | . | . | CASSLTGAAGAFEELFF | TGCGCCAGCAGCTTGACTGGGGCCGCAGGGGCCTTTGAGGAGCTGTTTTTT
TRBJ2-3 | TRBV2 | TRBD1 | . | CASRARDRGPLTDTQYF | TGTGCCAGCAGGGCGCGGGACAGGGGACCACTCACAGATACGCAGTATTTT
TRBJ1-1 | TRBV4-1 | . | . | CASSQDQQRDTEAFF | TGCGCCAGCAGCCAAGATCAGCAGAGGGACACTGAAGCTTTCTTT
TRBJ2-2 | TRBV5-3 | . | . | CARSLVWRATGELFF | TGTGCCAGAAGCTTGGTCTGGCGGGCCACCGGGGAGCTGTTTTTT
TRBJ2-1 | TRBV19 | TRBD2 | once | CASSTLSGGAFGNEQFF | TGTGCCAGTAGTACACTCAGCGGGGGGGCCTTTGGAAATGAGCAGTTCTTC
TRBJ2-7 | TRBV4-1 | TRBD1 | . | CASSLEGAAGYEQYF | TGCGCCAGCAGCCTCGAGGGGGCTGCCGGCTACGAGCAGTACTTC
TRBJ1-6 | TRBV5-4 | . | . | CASSIQGTNSPLHF | TGTGCCAGCAGTATTCAGGGTACTAATTCACCCCTCCACTTT
TRBJ1-3 | TRBV9 | . | . | CASSVGLLSSGNTIYF | TGTGCCAGCAGCGTGGGACTCCTGAGCTCTGGAAACACCATATATTTT
TRBJ1-1 | TRBV30 | . | . | CAWSGARGTEAFF | TGTGCCTGGAGTGGGGCAAGGGGTACTGAAGCTTTCTTT
TRBJ2-2 | TRBV6-4 | TRBD1 | . | CASSPTGGMGTGELFF | TGTGCCAGCAGTCCGACAGGGGGAATGGGGACCGGGGAGCTGTTTTTT
TRBJ2-2 | TRBV5-8 | . | . | CASSKQAGELFF | TGTGCCAGCAGTAAGCAAGCCGGGGAGCTGTTTTTT
TRBJ1-6 | TRBV28 | . | . | CASELSYNSPLHF | TGTGCCAGCGAGCTGTCCTATAATTCACCCCTCCACTTT
TRBJ2-2 | TRBV2 | TRBD2 | once | CAVRSGTSGTGTGELFF | TGTGCCGTCCGTTCCGGGACTAGCGGGACTGGCACCGGGGAGCTGTTTTTT
TRBJ1-2 | TRBV7-9 | . | once | CASSLAGRYGYTF | TGTGCCAGCAGCTTAGCAGGGAGATATGGCTACACCTTC
TRBJ1-1 | TRBV6-2/TRBV6-3 | . | . | CASSLRVMNTEAFF | TGTGCCAGCAGTCTCCGGGTTATGAACACTGAAGCTTTCTTT
TRBJ1-4 | TRBV5-5 | . | . | CASSWAQGGDEKLFF | TGTGCCAGCAGCTGGGCTCAGGGTGGAGATGAAAAACTGTTTTTT
TRBJ2-3 | TRBV5-1 | TRBD2 | . | CASSLVRGGTSTDTQYF | TGCGCCAGCAGCTTGGTTCGGGGGGGTACTAGCACAGATACGCAGTATTTT